Listed below are T cell receptor beta chains from one sample, sequenced in a study of shared clonotypes between healthy human individuals. The assay was immunoSEQ multiplex PCR, and TCRdb's table has in-frame clones only and misses some. The sample shows about a million clones, about 70% of them seen only once. Sequencing was carried out using memory CD4+ T cells sorted from blood. Receptor source: a man aged 18 to 35 in good health. Each CDR3 is given with its conserved first and last residue. A D gene is named only where the DNA matches it firmly. Size is stated for part of the rows, as once, few or many counts, or as a class when the clone is expanded.

d_call j_call clone_size v_call cdr3_nt cdr3_aa
TRBD2 TRBJ2-7 - TRBV11-2 TGTGCCAGCAGCCTAGGACTAGCCGGCGAGCAGTACTTC CASSLGLAGEQYF
- TRBJ2-3 once TRBV5-1 TGCGCCAGCAGCTTGGGGGGCGACACAGATACGCAGTATTTT CASSLGGDTDTQYF
- TRBJ1-3 once TRBV5-1 TGCGCCAGCAGCTTGGACCCGGGTACGGAAAACACCATATATTTT CASSLDPGTENTIYF
- TRBJ2-5 once TRBV10-3 TGTGCCATCAGAGCGAGTGGAGAGACCCAGTACTTC CAIRASGETQYF
- TRBJ2-5 once TRBV5-1 TGCGCCAGCAGCCCCGGACTGCACCAAGAGACCCAGTACTTC CASSPGLHQETQYF
- TRBJ2-6 - TRBV21-1 TGTGCCAGCAGCAAAAAAGGCAGCCTCTACTCTGGGGCCAACGTCCTGACTTTC CASSKKGSLYSGANVLTF
TRBD1 TRBJ2-3 many TRBV6-4 TGTGCCAGCAGTCTTGACAGGGGGAGCACAGATACGCAGTATTTT CASSLDRGSTDTQYF
- TRBJ2-6 - TRBV5-1 TGCGCCAGCCTCGACAGTTCTGGGGCCAACGTCCTGACTTTC CASLDSSGANVLTF
TRBD1 TRBJ1-6 - TRBV4-2 TGTGCCAGCAGCCAAGGGGGGACAGGGATGTATTCACCCCTCCACTTT CASSQGGTGMYSPLHF
- TRBJ1-3 - TRBV9 TGTGCCAGCAGCGTTAGGGATGGAAACACCATATATTTT CASSVRDGNTIYF
- TRBJ2-5 - TRBV5-1 TGCGCCAGCAGACTAGGGGCCTCAGAGACCCAGTACTTC CASRLGASETQYF
- TRBJ2-5 many TRBV10-1 TGCGCCAGCAGGGAGACCCAGTACTTC CASRETQYF
TRBD1 TRBJ2-2 - TRBV10-2 TGCGCCAGCAGAAGGACAGGGATCGGCACCGGGGAGCTGTTTTTT CASRRTGIGTGELFF
- TRBJ2-7 - TRBV6-1 TGTGCCAGCAGGAGCCAGACCGGCTACGAGCAGTACTTC CASRSQTGYEQYF
- TRBJ2-3 - TRBV9 TGTGCCAGCAGCGTAGGGGTTGACGACACAGATACGCAGTATTTT CASSVGVDDTDTQYF
- TRBJ2-3 few TRBV11-2 TGTGCCAGCCAGGACTGGATCACAGATACGCAGTATTTT CASQDWITDTQYF
TRBD1 TRBJ2-7 once TRBV11-2 TGTGCCAGCAGCACAGGACAGGGGGCCGTCTCCGAGCAGTACTTC CASSTGQGAVSEQYF
TRBD2 TRBJ2-5 few TRBV5-6 TGTGCCAGCAGCTTGGTAGCTGCGGGAGGGTCAGAGACCCAGTACTTC CASSLVAAGGSETQYF
- TRBJ1-3 - TRBV30 TGTGCCTGGAACTCTCTCTCTGGAAACACCATATATTTT CAWNSLSGNTIYF
TRBD2 TRBJ2-1 - TRBV19 TGTGCCAGTAGTATAGGTCCGGGCAGCGGGAGGCCCCATGAGCAGTTCTTC CASSIGPGSGRPHEQFF
- TRBJ2-1 - TRBV6-1 TGTGCCAGCAATAGAGGGGGCAATGAGCAGTTCTTC CASNRGGNEQFF
- TRBJ2-5 - TRBV2 TGTGCCAGCAGTGGAAGGGGGGTGTCTGTTCAAGAGACCCAGTACTTC CASSGRGVSVQETQYF
- TRBJ1-1 once TRBV6-1 TGTGCCACCGCAGCGAACACTGAAGCTTTCTTT CATAANTEAFF
- TRBJ2-7 - TRBV4-1 TGCGCCAGCAGCCAAGATCAAAACTCCAACGAGCAGTACTTC CASSQDQNSNEQYF
- TRBJ2-3 - TRBV2 TGTGCCAGCAGTAGCCAAAGGGTAGATACGCAGTATTTT CASSSQRVDTQYF
- TRBJ2-1 - TRBV6-1 TGTGCCAGCAGTGGGGGGGCATGGGAGCAGTTCTTC CASSGGAWEQFF
- TRBJ1-1 once TRBV10-3 TGTGCCATCAGTGTGCTGCCACAGAACACTGAAGCTTTCTTT CAISVLPQNTEAFF
- TRBJ2-2 - TRBV27 TGTGCCAGCAGTTTAAGTAGGATTCCCGGGGAGCTGTTTTTT CASSLSRIPGELFF
TRBD1 TRBJ2-3 - TRBV13 TGTGCCAGCAGCCTGGGACAGAGCACAGATACGCAGTATTTT CASSLGQSTDTQYF
TRBD1 TRBJ2-7 - TRBV28 TGTGCCAGTAGACAGGGGGCCTACGAGCAGTACTTC CASRQGAYEQYF
- TRBJ2-1 few TRBV9 TGTGCCAGCAGCGTAGGGCCAGTGGGCTACAATGAGCAGTTCTTC CASSVGPVGYNEQFF
TRBD1 TRBJ2-2 - TRBV7-2 TGTGCCAGCAGGCCAGGGGGAAGGAGAACCGGGGAGCTGTTTTTT CASRPGGRRTGELFF
TRBD2 TRBJ2-1 - TRBV2 TGTGCCAGCAGAGGACTAGCGGGATACTACAATGAGCAGTTCTTC CASRGLAGYYNEQFF
- TRBJ1-1 - TRBV19 TGTGCCAGTAGTATAGGGCAGAACACTGAAGCTTTCTTT CASSIGQNTEAFF
- TRBJ1-4 - TRBV2 TGTGCCAGCGATGCACAGGGAGCTAATGAAAAACTGTTTTTT CASDAQGANEKLFF
TRBD2 TRBJ2-3 - TRBV5-1 TGCGCCAGCAGCCCCGGCGGGAGTTCGGGAGATACGCAGTATTTT CASSPGGSSGDTQYF
- TRBJ2-5 - TRBV7-9 TGTGCCAGCAGCTTAGTTGGTAGCGGAATGTACCAAGAGACCCAGTACTTC CASSLVGSGMYQETQYF
TRBD1 TRBJ1-6 - TRBV28 TGTGCCAGCAGACTCCCCCAGACAGGGGATAATTCACCCCTCCACTTT CASRLPQTGDNSPLHF
- TRBJ1-5 - TRBV14 TGTGCCAAGTGGACGTCTCCCTCCAATCAGCCCCAGCATTTT CAKWTSPSNQPQHF
- TRBJ1-6 - TRBV2 TGTGCCAGCAGTGATAACGGTGCTTATAATTCACCCCTCCACTTT CASSDNGAYNSPLHF